These 31 T cell receptor beta chains were all obtained from the same sample, sequenced in a study of molecular identifiers for immune sequencing clone quantification. MiXCR was run by TCRdb on the PCR reads, yielding one entry per CDR3 protein. The sample includes roughly 630,000 distinct CDR3 sequences, about 25% of them seen just once. Sequenced: naive CD8+ T cells from blood, with Jurkat cell RNA spiked in. Described subset: FACS-sorted CD8+CD4-CCR7+CD45RA+ naive T cells. These receptors came from a human donor in good health. Some libraries in this study had Jurkat cell RNA spiked in.

Details on this clonotype: A read error may produce the germline difference seen at one junction end. The rearrangement joins TRBV20-1 to TRBJ1-1; 10 bases match TRBD1. Germline CDR1 is DFQATT and CDR2 is SNEGSKA (reference sequence). The CDR3 consists of 15 residues. The CDR3 loop reads CSASSLDRGNTEALF. Written as DNA, the CDR3 is TGCAGTGCCAGTAGTCTGGACAGGGGGAACACTGAAGCTCTCTTT.

As for this clonotype: A much bigger clone sits one base away, suggesting this may be a read error. The chain links TRBV6-5 to TRBJ2-3, with TRBD2 matching 7 bases. With 0 bases clipped from V and 2 bases from J, the junction kept 5 bases outside the gene matches. The CDR3 spans 16 residues. The V gene's germline CDR1 is MNHEY and CDR2 SVGAGI. The CDR3: CASSYSAGLSTDTQYF. CDR3 nucleotide sequence: TGTGCCAGCAGTTACTCGGCGGGACTATCCACAGATACGCAGTATTTT.

The CDR3 sequence: CASSLVRGEQGAYEQYF. CDR3 in DNA: TGTGCCAGCAGCTTAGTAAGGGGGGAGCAGGGAGCCTACGAGCAGTACTTC. The chain recombines TRBV7-2 with TRBJ2-7; D is possibly TRBD1 or TRBD2 (6 bases each). The CDR3 length is 17 residues. Deletions cut 1 base from V and 2 bases from J, with 18 bases between. The V gene's germline CDR1 is SGHTA and CDR2 FQGNSA. Full variable domain (remainder filled in from reference TRBV7-2 and TRBJ2-7): GAGVSQSPSNKVTEKGKDVELRCDPISGHTALYWYRQSLGQGLEFLIYFQGNSAPDKSGLPSDRFSAERTGGSVSTLTIQRTQQEDSAVYLCASSLVRGEQGAYEQYFGPGTRLTVT.

V and J are TRBV27 and TRBJ2-4, with 7 bases identical to TRBD1. The CDR3 is made up of 17 amino acids. The germline V gene encodes CDR1 MNHEY and CDR2 SMNVEV (reference sequence). The trim removed 5 bases at V and 1 base at J, leaving 11 bases unmatched. The CDR3 DNA follows: TGTGCCAGCAGTCCCCATCCGCAGGGGGAGGCCAAAAACATTCAGTACTTC. Protein: CASSPHPQGEAKNIQYF.

This clonotype showed up many times. This chain's CDR3 is CASSLPGVSYEQYF. The CDR3 nucleotides read TGTGCCAGCAGTTTACCGGGGGTCTCCTACGAGCAGTACTTC. This rearrangement joins TRBV28 to TRBJ2-7, with a weak D call TRBD2 (6 bases). Trimming removed 2 bases from V and 0 bases from J, with 8 bases in between. This CDR3 is 14 amino acids long. Germline CDR1 reads MDHEN; CDR2 reads SYDVKM.

Worth noting for this clonotype: An end of the junction differs from the germline gene, which may be a read error. This chain connects TRBV20-1 to TRBJ2-1; tentatively, D is TRBD1 (5 bases). The CDR3 is 11 amino acids. The germline gives CDR1 DFQATT, CDR2 SNEGSKA (reference sequence). This CDR3 is CSASWGNELFF. As DNA, the CDR3 is TGCAGTGCTAGTTGGGGCAATGAGCTGTTCTTC.

This rearrangement joins TRBV27 to TRBJ2-7; 12 nucleotides match TRBD2. V trimming: 4 bases; J trimming: 7 bases; junction bases outside the gene matches: 14. Germline V gene lookup returns CDR1 MNHEY and CDR2 SMNVEV (reference sequence). The CDR3 spans 17 residues. CDR3 protein: CASSSRLAGDGFREQYF. CDR3 sequence (DNA): TGTGCCAGCAGTTCCCGACTAGCGGGGGACGGGTTTAGAGAGCAGTACTTC.

The chain uses TRBV5-1 and TRBJ2-4; D is ambiguous. This CDR3 region has 17 residues. With 4 bases removed from V and 7 bases from J, the gap between germline ends came to 24 bases. CDR1 and CDR2 from the germline V gene are SGHRS and YFSETQ. CDR3 protein: CASSSHLGDEAMNIQYF. Here the CDR3 DNA reads TGCGCCAGCAGCAGCCACTTGGGCGATGAGGCCATGAACATTCAGTACTTC. The entire variable domain, with the rest obtained from reference TRBV5-1 and TRBJ2-4, is as follows: KAGVTQTPRYLIKTRGQQVTLSCSPISGHRSVSWYQQTPGQGLQFLFEYFSETQRNKGNFPGRFSGRQFSNSRSEMNVSTLELGDSALYLCASSSHLGDEAMNIQYFGAGTRLSVL.

This clonotype was seen just once. A much larger clone differs from this one at a single base, so this may be a read error. The chain couples TRBV13 to TRBJ2-7; TRBD2 aligns across 11 bases. The CDR3 contains 15 residues. Germline CDR1 PRHDT, CDR2 FYEKMQ (reference sequence). The CDR3 sequence: CASSILAGGPGEQCF. As DNA, the CDR3 is TGTGCCAGCAGCATATTAGCGGGGGGGCCTGGCGAGCAGTGCTTC. Full variable domain (remainder filled in from reference TRBV13 and TRBJ2-7): AAGVIQSPRHLIKEKRETATLKCYPIPRHDTVYWYQQGPGQDPQFLISFYEKMQSDKGSIPDRFSAQQFSDYHSELNMSSLELGDSALYFCASSILAGGPGEQCFGPGTRLTVT.

V gene TRBV7-9 combines with J gene TRBJ2-5; a possible D gene is TRBD2 (6 bases). V was shortened by 2 bases and J by 5 bases, with 12 bases between the two germline ends. The CDR3 has 14 amino acids. Germline CDR1 and CDR2: SEHNR and FQNEAQ (reference sequence). The CDR3 DNA is TGTGCCAGCAGCTTACTGGCAGGGAGGGAGACCCAGTACTTC. It encodes CASSLLAGRETQYF.

This clonotype was seen at least ten times. V and J are TRBV19 and TRBJ2-7, with 8 bases matching TRBD1. V lost 4 bases to trimming and J lost 4 bases; unmatched junction nucleotides: 9. Per the germline V gene, CDR1 is LNHDA and CDR2 is SQIVND (reference sequence). CDR3 length equals 15 residues. In nucleotides, the CDR3 is TGTGCCAGTAGTACTGGACAGGGTCTATCTTACGAGCAGTACTTC. Its translation: CASSTGQGLSYEQYF.

The chain is built from TRBV6-2 or TRBV6-3 and TRBJ1-6; 10 bases align to TRBD1. The CDR3 is made up of 17 amino acids. Germline V gene lookup returns CDR1 MNHEY and CDR2 SVGEGT. V dropped 4 bases and J dropped 5; count of bases not matched to a gene: 8. CDR3 in amino acids: CASSSRDRGFNNSPLHF. Here the CDR3 DNA reads TGTGCCAGCAGTTCGCGGGACAGGGGCTTCAATAATTCACCCCTCCACTTT.

This clonotype was found many times. V usage is TRBV12-3 or TRBV12-4 and J usage is TRBJ2-3; TRBD2 matches 14 bases. The CDR3 totals 17 residues. The V segment lost 5 bases and the J segment 4 bases; nucleotides outside the gene matches: 8. The CDR3 region has the DNA TGTGCCAGCAGTCCAGGGACTAGCGGGAGTTTCCCAGATACGCAGTATTTT. The encoded protein is CASSPGTSGSFPDTQYF.

The chain joins TRBV7-9 to TRBJ1-2; TRBD1 might be the D (5 bases). Trimming removed 4 bases from V and 6 bases from J, with 18 bases in between. This CDR3 has 15 amino acids. Germline V gene data show CDR1 as SEHNR and CDR2 as FQNEAQ (reference sequence). The CDR3 here is CASSSGPTFTDGYTF. The CDR3 DNA reads TGTGCCAGCAGCTCGGGACCGACCTTTACCGATGGCTACACCTTC.

This clonotype was picked up a small number of times. The chain has TRBV20-1 and TRBJ2-3, with 12 bases matching TRBD2. Trimming at V came to 0 bases and at J to 3 bases, leaving 4 bases not matched to a gene. Germline V CDR1 and CDR2: DFQATT, SNEGSKA (reference sequence). CDR3 length: 16 residues. Here the CDR3 reads CSARDPSGRGTDTQYF. In nucleotides, the CDR3 is TGCAGTGCTAGAGACCCTAGCGGGAGGGGAACAGATACGCAGTATTTT.

Many counts were recorded for this clonotype. This chain connects TRBV5-6 to TRBJ2-3; D gene unclear. V gave up 0 bases and J gave up 4 bases, with 12 bases separating them. The CDR3 length is 15 residues. Germline V gene sequence: CDR1 SGHDT, CDR2 YYEEEE. For the CDR3, the DNA is TGTGCCAGCAGCTTGGTAAATGCGGTATCAGATACGCAGTATTTT. This translates into CASSLVNAVSDTQYF.

The CDR3: CASSYAIVGVDTQYF. The DNA for the CDR3 is TGTGCCAGCAGCTACGCCATCGTAGGTGTAGATACGCAGTATTTT. The chain recombines TRBV7-2 with TRBJ2-3; D not certain. The V and J ends lost 4 bases and 5 bases respectively, with 16 bases between them. Per germline, CDR1 SGHTA and CDR2 FQGNSA. The CDR3 loop spans 15 amino acids.

This clonotype was seen at least ten times. V and J are TRBV27 and TRBJ2-3, with 9 nucleotides matching TRBD2. The CDR3 consists of 16 residues. V lost 6 bases, J lost 5 bases, and 12 bases stayed unmatched. The germline V gene has CDR1 MNHEY and CDR2 SMNVEV (reference sequence). For the CDR3, the DNA is TGTGCCAGCAGCCTCCTTGCGGGGGGGCCGGGAGATACGCAGTATTTT. It translates to CASSLLAGGPGDTQYF.

This clonotype was observed at least ten times. The V gene is TRBV5-1, the J gene TRBJ1-1; D is perhaps TRBD1 (5 bases). Germline assignment: CDR1 SGHRS and CDR2 YFSETQ. This CDR3 spans 16 amino acids. Trimming pared 0 bases from V and 0 bases from J, leaving 12 bases between. The CDR3 coding sequence is TGCGCCAGCAGCTTGGGACAGACCATGATGAACACTGAAGCTTTCTTT. Translated: CASSLGQTMMNTEAFF. Using reference TRBV5-1 and TRBJ1-1 for the parts outside the CDR3, the full variable domain is KAGVTQTPRYLIKTRGQQVTLSCSPISGHRSVSWYQQTPGQGLQFLFEYFSETQRNKGNFPGRFSGRQFSNSRSEMNVSTLELGDSALYLCASSLGQTMMNTEAFFGQGTRLTVV.

Worth noting for this clonotype: A much larger clone is a single base away; this may be a read error. The rearrangement uses TRBV28 and TRBJ2-5; D is undetermined. V dropped 3 bases and J dropped 6 bases, with 20 bases sitting between them. This CDR3 contains 16 residues. In germline, CDR1 is MDHEN, CDR2 SYDVKM. CDR3 region: CASSFSGFEVQQTQYF. The DNA for the CDR3 is TGTGCCAGCAGTTTTTCCGGCTTTGAGGTACAACAGACCCAGTACTTC. Using reference TRBV28 and TRBJ2-5 for the parts outside the CDR3, the full variable domain is DVKVTQSSRYLVKRTGEKVFLECVQDMDHENMFWYRQDPGLGLRLIYFSYDVKMKEKGDIPEGYSVSREKKERFSLILESASTNQTSMYLCASSFSGFEVQQTQYFGPGTRLLVL.

To note about this clonotype: A read error may explain this, as a much larger clone is one base away. This rearrangement joins TRBV12-3 or TRBV12-4 to TRBJ1-2; D remains unclear. The CDR3 spans 13 residues. V was clipped by 3 bases and J by 4 bases, with 9 bases between them. This CDR3 is CASSFGLCYGYTF. The CDR3 nucleotides are TGTGCCAGCAGTTTCGGTTTGTGCTATGGCTACACCTTC.

This clonotype occurred many times. The rearrangement links TRBV7-2 to TRBJ1-1; D not resolved. V was cut by 4 bases and J by 1 base, with 19 bases left in between. The CDR3 totals 17 residues. CDR1 is SGHTA, CDR2 FQGNSA, per germline. The CDR3 is CASSSGLGFPTNTEAFF. CDR3 nucleotide sequence: TGTGCCAGCAGCTCAGGACTTGGGTTTCCCACGAACACTGAAGCTTTCTTT. Looking up the rest from reference TRBV7-2 and TRBJ1-1 gives the full variable domain: GAGVSQSPSNKVTEKGKDVELRCDPISGHTALYWYRQSLGQGLEFLIYFQGNSAPDKSGLPSDRFSAERTGGSVSTLTIQRTQQEDSAVYLCASSSGLGFPTNTEAFFGQGTRLTVV.

The rearrangement links TRBV4-1 to TRBJ2-7; D call uncertain. Per the germline V gene, CDR1 is MGHRA and CDR2 is YSYEKL. Trimming removed 0 bases from V and 2 bases from J, with 14 bases in between. There are 16 residues in the CDR3. The CDR3: CASSQEDGRFAYEQYF. DNA of the CDR3: TGCGCCAGCAGCCAAGAAGACGGACGTTTCGCCTACGAGCAGTACTTC.

This clonotype was seen a few times. This may be a read error, as it is one base from a much larger clone. V and J are TRBV7-6 and TRBJ2-7; 10 bases map to TRBD1. Trimming cost V 3 bases and J 6 bases; bases outside gene matches: 8. Germline V gene lookup returns CDR1 SGHVS and CDR2 FNYEAQ. The CDR3 is made up of 15 amino acids. CDR3 in amino acids: CASSLTGGCFGEQYF. CDR3 coding DNA: TGTGCCAGCAGCTTGACAGGGGGCTGCTTTGGCGAGCAGTACTTC.

This clonotype showed up just a few times. The chain recombines TRBV12-3 or TRBV12-4 with TRBJ1-2; 7 bases fit TRBD1. This CDR3 has 15 residues. V shed 5 bases and J 4 bases; nucleotides not matched to a gene: 10. The CDR3: CASSQRGTVSYGYTF. In DNA form, the CDR3 reads TGTGCCAGCAGTCAAAGAGGGACAGTCTCCTATGGCTACACCTTC.

This clonotype was seen repeatedly, ten times or more. The CDR3 DNA reads as TGTGCCAGCCGGGACGTGAACACCGGGGAGCTGTTTTTT. Its translation is CASRDVNTGELFF. V gene TRBV3-1 combines with J gene TRBJ2-2; the D call may be TRBD1 or TRBD2 (5 bases each). The germline V and J ends were trimmed by 8 bases and 1 base, with 8 bases remaining between them. Germline V gene data show CDR1 as LGHDT and CDR2 as YNNKEL (reference sequence). The CDR3 contains 13 residues.

This clonotype was recorded many times. V and J are TRBV6-5 and TRBJ1-5; a possible D gene is TRBD1 (6 bases). The CDR3 is made up of 14 amino acids. V lost 3 bases to trimming and J lost 6 bases, with 12 bases between them. CDR1 and CDR2 (germline): MNHEY, SVGAGI. CDR3 coding DNA: TGTGCCAGCAGTTATGGCAGGGGTGGTCAGCCCCAGCATTTT. Translated: CASSYGRGGQPQHF.

This clonotype has a count of ten or more. The rearrangement joins TRBV20-1 to TRBJ2-7; D is ambiguous. The CDR3 is 10 residues long. V lost 5 bases and J lost 6, with 8 bases in between. Per germline, CDR1 DFQATT and CDR2 SNEGSKA (reference sequence). CDR3 sequence reads: CSAAEGEQYF. CDR3 DNA: TGCAGTGCTGCCGAAGGCGAGCAGTACTTC.

This clonotype was recorded many times. This chain joins TRBV12-5 and TRBJ2-2; TRBD1 matches at 9 bases. V was pared by 6 bases and J by 1 base, with 6 bases of the junction left unmatched. Germline CDR1 and CDR2: LGHNT and FRNRAP. This CDR3 contains 16 residues. CDR3 in DNA: TGTGCTAGTGGCTCGCCGGGACAGGGGAACACCGGGGAGCTGTTTTTT. Residues: CASGSPGQGNTGELFF.

The V call is TRBV5-1, the J call TRBJ2-3, with 14 bases aligning to TRBD2. CDR1 and CDR2 from the germline V gene are SGHRS and YFSETQ. V dropped 4 bases and J dropped 3; count of bases not matched to a gene: 13. The length of the CDR3 is 19 residues. CDR3 coding DNA: TGCGCCAGCAGCACACGGCGACTAGCGGGAGGGCCCTCGACAGATACGCAGTATTTT. This encodes CASSTRRLAGGPSTDTQYF.

There are many counts of this clonotype. V and J are TRBV7-6 and TRBJ2-7; TRBD2 matches at 16 bases. Germline V gene sequence: CDR1 SGHVS, CDR2 FNYEAQ. Trimming cost V 4 bases and J 4 bases; bases outside gene matches: 10. CDR3 length: 18 residues. CDR3 nucleotides: TGTGCCAGCAGCTCACCGGGACTAGCGGGAGGGTACGATTACGAGCAGTACTTC. Translated, it gives CASSSPGLAGGYDYEQYF.